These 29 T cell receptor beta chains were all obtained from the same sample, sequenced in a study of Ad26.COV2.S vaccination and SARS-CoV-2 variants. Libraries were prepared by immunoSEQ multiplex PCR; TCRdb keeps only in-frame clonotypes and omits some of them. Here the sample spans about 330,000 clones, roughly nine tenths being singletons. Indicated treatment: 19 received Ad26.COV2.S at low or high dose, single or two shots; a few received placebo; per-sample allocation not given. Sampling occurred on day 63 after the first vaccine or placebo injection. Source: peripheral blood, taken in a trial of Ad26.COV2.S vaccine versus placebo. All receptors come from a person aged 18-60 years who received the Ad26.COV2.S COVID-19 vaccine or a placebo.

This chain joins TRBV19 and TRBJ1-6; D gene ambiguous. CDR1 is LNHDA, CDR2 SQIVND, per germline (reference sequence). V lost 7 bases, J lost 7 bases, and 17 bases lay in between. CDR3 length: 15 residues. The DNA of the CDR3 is TGTGCCAGTATTCTCAGTCACCCCTCCAATTCACCCCTCCACTTT. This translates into CASILSHPSNSPLHF.

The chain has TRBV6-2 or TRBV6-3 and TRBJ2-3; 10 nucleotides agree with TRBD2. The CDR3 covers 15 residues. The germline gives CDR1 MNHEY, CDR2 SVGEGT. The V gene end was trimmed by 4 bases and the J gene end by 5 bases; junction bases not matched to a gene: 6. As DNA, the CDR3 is TGTGCCAGCAGTTCGAGCGGGAGGGTACAAGATACGCAGTATTTT. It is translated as CASSSSGRVQDTQYF.

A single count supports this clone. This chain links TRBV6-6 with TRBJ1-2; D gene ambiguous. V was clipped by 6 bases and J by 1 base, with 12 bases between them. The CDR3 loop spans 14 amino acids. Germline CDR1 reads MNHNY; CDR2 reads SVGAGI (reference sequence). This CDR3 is CASSPGSINYGYTF. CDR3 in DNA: TGTGCCAGCAGCCCGGGCTCGATTAACTATGGCTACACCTTC.

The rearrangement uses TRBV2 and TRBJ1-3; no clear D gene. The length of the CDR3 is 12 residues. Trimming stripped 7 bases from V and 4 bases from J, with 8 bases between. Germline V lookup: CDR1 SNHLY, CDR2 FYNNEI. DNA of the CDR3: TGTGCCAGCATCCCCATAGGAAACACCATATATTTT. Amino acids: CASIPIGNTIYF.

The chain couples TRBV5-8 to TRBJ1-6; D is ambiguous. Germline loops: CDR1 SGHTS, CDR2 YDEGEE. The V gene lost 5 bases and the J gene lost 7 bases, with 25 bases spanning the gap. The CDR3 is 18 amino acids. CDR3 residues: CASRVVILTDALNSPLHF. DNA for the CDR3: TGTGCCAGCAGAGTCGTCATACTAACAGACGCCCTAAATTCACCCCTCCACTTT.

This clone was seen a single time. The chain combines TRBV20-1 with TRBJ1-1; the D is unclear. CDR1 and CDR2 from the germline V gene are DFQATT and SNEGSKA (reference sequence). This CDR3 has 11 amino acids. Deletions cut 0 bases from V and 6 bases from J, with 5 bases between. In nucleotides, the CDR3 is TGCAGTGCTAGAGATTTCCCTGAAGCTTTCTTT. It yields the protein CSARDFPEAFF.

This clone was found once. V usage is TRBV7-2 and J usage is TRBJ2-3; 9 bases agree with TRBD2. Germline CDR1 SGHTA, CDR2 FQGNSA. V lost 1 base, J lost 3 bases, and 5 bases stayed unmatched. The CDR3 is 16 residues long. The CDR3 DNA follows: TGTGCCAGCAGCTTAGTGGGCGGGAGGGTGACAGATACGCAGTATTTT. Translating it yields CASSLVGGRVTDTQYF.

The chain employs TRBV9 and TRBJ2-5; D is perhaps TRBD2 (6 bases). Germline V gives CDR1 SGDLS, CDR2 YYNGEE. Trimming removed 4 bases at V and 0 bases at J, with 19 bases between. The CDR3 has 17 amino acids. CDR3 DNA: TGTGCCAGCAGCCCCAAGAACGGAGGGCCTTACCAAGAGACCCAGTACTTC. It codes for CASSPKNGGPYQETQYF. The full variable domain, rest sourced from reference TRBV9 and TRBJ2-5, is DSGVTQTPKHLITATGQRVTLRCSPRSGDLSVYWYQQSLDQGLQFLIQYYNGEERAKGNILERFSAQQFPDLHSELNLSSLELGDSALYFCASSPKNGGPYQETQYFGPGTRLLVL.

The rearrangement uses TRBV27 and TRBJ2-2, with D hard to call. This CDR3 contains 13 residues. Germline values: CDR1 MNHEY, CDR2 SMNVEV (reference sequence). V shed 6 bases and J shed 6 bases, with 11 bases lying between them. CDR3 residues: CASRPRGSGELFF. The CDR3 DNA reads TGTGCCAGCAGGCCACGTGGATCCGGGGAGCTGTTTTTT.

The CDR3 DNA reads TGTGCCAGCAGGGCCCAGGGGGCAACACCCCTCCACTTT. It translates to CASRAQGATPLHF. This chain uses TRBV7-2 with TRBJ1-6; 8 bases are a match to TRBD1. Germline loops: CDR1 SGHTA, CDR2 FQGNSA. V trimming: 6 bases; J trimming: 11 bases; junction bases outside the gene matches: 6. The CDR3 is 13 residues long.

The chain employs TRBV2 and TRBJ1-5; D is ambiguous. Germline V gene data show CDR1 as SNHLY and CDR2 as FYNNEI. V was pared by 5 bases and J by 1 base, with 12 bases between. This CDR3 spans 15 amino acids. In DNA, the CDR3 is TGTGCCAGCAGTAAGGGTGGTCGGAGCAATCAGCCCCAGCATTTT. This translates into CASSKGGRSNQPQHF.

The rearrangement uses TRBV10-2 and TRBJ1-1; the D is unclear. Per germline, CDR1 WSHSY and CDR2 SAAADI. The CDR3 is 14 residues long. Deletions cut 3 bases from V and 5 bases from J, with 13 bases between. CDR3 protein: CASSELGGKTEAFF. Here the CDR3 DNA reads TGCGCCAGCAGTGAATTGGGAGGGAAGACTGAAGCTTTCTTT.

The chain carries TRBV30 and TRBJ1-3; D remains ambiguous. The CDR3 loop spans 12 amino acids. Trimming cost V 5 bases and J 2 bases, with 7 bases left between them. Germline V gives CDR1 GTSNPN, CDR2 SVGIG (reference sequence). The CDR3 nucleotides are TGTGCCTGGGATATTACTGGAAACACCATATATTTT. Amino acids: CAWDITGNTIYF.

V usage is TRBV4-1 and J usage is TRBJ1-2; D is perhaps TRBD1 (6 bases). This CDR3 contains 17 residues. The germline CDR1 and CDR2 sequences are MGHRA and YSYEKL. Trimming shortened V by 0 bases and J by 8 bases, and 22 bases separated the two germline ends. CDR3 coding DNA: TGCGCCAGCAGCCAAGAAGGGGACATTCCTTTTGGGGTCGGCTACACCTTC. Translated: CASSQEGDIPFGVGYTF.

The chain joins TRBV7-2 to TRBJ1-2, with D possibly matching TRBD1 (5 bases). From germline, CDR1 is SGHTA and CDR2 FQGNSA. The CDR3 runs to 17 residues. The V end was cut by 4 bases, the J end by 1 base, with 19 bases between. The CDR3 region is CASSSLMGESHNYGYTF. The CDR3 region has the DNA TGTGCCAGCAGCTCTCTTATGGGGGAATCCCATAACTATGGCTACACCTTC.

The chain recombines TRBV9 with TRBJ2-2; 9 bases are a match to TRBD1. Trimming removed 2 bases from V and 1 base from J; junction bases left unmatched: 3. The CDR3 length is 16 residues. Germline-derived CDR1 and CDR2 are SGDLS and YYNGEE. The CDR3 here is CASSVRTGVNTGELFF. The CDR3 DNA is TGTGCCAGCAGCGTTCGGACAGGGGTGAACACCGGGGAGCTGTTTTTT. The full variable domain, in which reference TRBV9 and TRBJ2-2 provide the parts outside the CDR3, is DSGVTQTPKHLITATGQRVTLRCSPRSGDLSVYWYQQSLDQGLQFLIQYYNGEERAKGNILERFSAQQFPDLHSELNLSSLELGDSALYFCASSVRTGVNTGELFFGEGSRLTVL.

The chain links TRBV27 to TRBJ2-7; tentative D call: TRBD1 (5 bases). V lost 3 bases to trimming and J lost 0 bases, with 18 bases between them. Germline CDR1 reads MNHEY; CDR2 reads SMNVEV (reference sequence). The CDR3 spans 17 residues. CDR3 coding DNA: TGTGCCAGCAGTTTTCTAGGGCCCCAGGGCAACTCCTACGAGCAGTACTTC. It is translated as CASSFLGPQGNSYEQYF.

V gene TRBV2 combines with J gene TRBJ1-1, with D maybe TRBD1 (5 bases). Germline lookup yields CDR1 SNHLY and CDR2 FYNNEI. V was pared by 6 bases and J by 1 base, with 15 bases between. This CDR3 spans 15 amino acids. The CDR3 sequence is CASSEWGGGNTEAFF. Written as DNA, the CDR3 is TGTGCCAGCAGCGAGTGGGGCGGGGGGAACACTGAAGCTTTCTTT.

CDR3 sequence: CASTGWGPSGNTIYF. Written as DNA, the CDR3 is TGCGCCAGCACCGGGTGGGGCCCCTCTGGAAACACCATATATTTT. This chain uses TRBV5-1 with TRBJ1-3; TRBD1 is a possible D gene (5 bases). Per germline, CDR1 SGHRS and CDR2 YFSETQ. The CDR3 has 15 amino acids. V was trimmed by 6 bases and J by 0 bases, leaving 13 bases between them.

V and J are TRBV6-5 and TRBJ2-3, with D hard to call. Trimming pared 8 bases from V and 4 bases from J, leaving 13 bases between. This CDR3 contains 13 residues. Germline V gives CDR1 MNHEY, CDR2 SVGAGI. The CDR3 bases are TGTGCCAGCGTATGGGATAGGGCAGATACGCAGTATTTT. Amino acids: CASVWDRADTQYF.

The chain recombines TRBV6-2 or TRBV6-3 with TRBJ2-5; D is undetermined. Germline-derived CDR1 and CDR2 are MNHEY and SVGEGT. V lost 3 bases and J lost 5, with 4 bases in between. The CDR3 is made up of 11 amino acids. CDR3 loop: CASSYHETQYF. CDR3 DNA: TGTGCCAGCAGTTATCATGAGACCCAGTACTTC.

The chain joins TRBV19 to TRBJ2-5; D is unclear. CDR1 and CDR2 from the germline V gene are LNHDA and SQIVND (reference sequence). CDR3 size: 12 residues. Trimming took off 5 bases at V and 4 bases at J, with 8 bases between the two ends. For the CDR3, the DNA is TGTGCCAGTAGTCGGTATGGAGAGACCCAGTACTTC. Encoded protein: CASSRYGETQYF.

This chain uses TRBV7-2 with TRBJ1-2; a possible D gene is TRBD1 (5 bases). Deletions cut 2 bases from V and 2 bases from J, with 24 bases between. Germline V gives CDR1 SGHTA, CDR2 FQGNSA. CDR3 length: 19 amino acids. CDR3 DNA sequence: TGTGCCAGCAGCTTAATCAGGGCAGCGGGGATCGTGATGAACTATGGCTACACCTTC. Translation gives CASSLIRAAGIVMNYGYTF.

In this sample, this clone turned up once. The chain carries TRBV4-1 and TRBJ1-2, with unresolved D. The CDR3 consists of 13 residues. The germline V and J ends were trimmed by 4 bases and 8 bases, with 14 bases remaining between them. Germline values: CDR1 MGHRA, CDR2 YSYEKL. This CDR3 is CASSLLGLDGYTF. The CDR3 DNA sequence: TGCGCCAGCAGCCTTCTCGGACTTGACGGCTACACCTTC.

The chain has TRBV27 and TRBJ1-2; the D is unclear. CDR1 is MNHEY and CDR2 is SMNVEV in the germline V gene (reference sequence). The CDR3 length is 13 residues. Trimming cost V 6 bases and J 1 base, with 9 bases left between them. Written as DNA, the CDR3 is TGTGCCAGCAGAAGCAATGTTAACTATGGCTACACCTTC. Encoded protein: CASRSNVNYGYTF.

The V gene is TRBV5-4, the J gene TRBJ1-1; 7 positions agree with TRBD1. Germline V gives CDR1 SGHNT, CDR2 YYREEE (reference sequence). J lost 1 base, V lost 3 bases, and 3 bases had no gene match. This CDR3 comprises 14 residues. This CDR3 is CASSWGQTNTEAFF. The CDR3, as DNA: TGTGCCAGCAGCTGGGGACAGACGAACACTGAAGCTTTCTTT.

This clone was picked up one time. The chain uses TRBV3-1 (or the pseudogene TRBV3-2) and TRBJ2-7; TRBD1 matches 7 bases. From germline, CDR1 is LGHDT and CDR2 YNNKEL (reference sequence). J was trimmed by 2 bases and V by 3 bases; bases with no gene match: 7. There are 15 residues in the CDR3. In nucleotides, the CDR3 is TGTGCCAGCAGCCACGGGACAGCACGAGCCTACGAGCAGTACGTC. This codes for CASSHGTARAYEQYV.

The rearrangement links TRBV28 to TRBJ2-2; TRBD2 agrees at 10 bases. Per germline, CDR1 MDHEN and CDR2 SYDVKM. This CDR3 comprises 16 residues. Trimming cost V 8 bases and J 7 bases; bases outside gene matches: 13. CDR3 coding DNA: TGTGCCAGCGGGGGGGCCCTAGCGGGAGAACACGGGGAGCTGTTTTTT. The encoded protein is CASGGALAGEHGELFF.

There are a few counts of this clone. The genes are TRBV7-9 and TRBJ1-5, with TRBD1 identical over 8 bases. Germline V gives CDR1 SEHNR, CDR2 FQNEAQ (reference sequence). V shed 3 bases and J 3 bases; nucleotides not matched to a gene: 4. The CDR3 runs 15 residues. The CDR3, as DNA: TGTGCCAGCAGCTTCGGACAGGGAAACAATCAGCCCCAGCATTTT. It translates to CASSFGQGNNQPQHF.